These 20 T cell receptor beta chains were sequenced from one sample in a study of cytomegalovirus exposure and HLA in healthy donors. 60 Vbeta and 13 Jbeta primers were used in PCR. Repertoires were generated with immunoSEQ multiplex PCR, while TCRdb's copy carries only in-frame clones and drops some. This table has 160,000 or so clones, about 80% appearing once. The sequenced sample was PBMCs. The receptors stem from a young man in good health and CMV-seronegative.

The genes are TRBV30 and TRBJ2-3; 12 nucleotides agree with TRBD2. V trimming: 1 base; J trimming: 5 bases; junction bases outside the gene matches: 4. Germline CDR1 GTSNPN, CDR2 SVGIG (reference sequence). The CDR3 contains 15 residues. The CDR3 sequence is CAWSATSGGEDTQYF. For the CDR3, the DNA is TGTGCCTGGAGTGCGACTAGCGGGGGTGAAGATACGCAGTATTTT.

The chain carries TRBV5-4 and TRBJ1-2; 8 nucleotides agree with TRBD1. The germline V gene has CDR1 SGHNT and CDR2 YYREEE (reference sequence). The CDR3 is 14 residues long. With 5 bases clipped from V and 8 bases from J, the junction kept 11 bases outside the gene matches. The CDR3 DNA reads as TGTGCCAGCAGTGGCATTCAGGGGGCCGGGGGCTACACCTTC. Residues: CASSGIQGAGGYTF.

CDR3 protein: CASSLQGAPEGANVLTF. CDR3 coding DNA: TGTGCCAGCAGTTTACAGGGGGCTCCCGAAGGGGCCAACGTCCTGACTTTC. The chain is built from TRBV28 and TRBJ2-6, with 8 positions matching TRBD1. This CDR3 is built from 17 residues. Germline V gene data show CDR1 as MDHEN and CDR2 as SYDVKM. V gave up 2 bases and J gave up 4 bases; unmatched junction bases: 7.

This chain uses TRBV5-1 with TRBJ1-1; 7 bases fit TRBD1. This CDR3 is built from 14 residues. Germline trimming cut 4 bases from V and 2 bases from J; bases unmatched to any gene: 5. In germline, CDR1 is SGHRS, CDR2 YFSETQ. CDR3 residues: CASSHDRDNTEAFF. The DNA of the CDR3 is TGCGCCAGCAGCCACGACAGGGATAACACTGAAGCTTTCTTT.

This clone was observed a few times. The chain joins TRBV9 to TRBJ2-7; 11 nucleotides match TRBD2. J gave up 4 bases and V 3 bases, and 6 bases lay outside the gene matches. CDR1 and CDR2 from the germline V gene are SGDLS and YYNGEE. The CDR3 spans 15 residues. CDR3 residues: CASSATSGSAYEQYF. In DNA form, the CDR3 reads TGTGCCAGCAGCGCCACTAGCGGGAGTGCGTACGAGCAGTACTTC.

The V gene is TRBV7-2, the J gene TRBJ2-1; D might be TRBD1 (8 bases). The CDR3 has 15 amino acids. Germline V gene data show CDR1 as SGHTA and CDR2 as FQGNSA. Between the trimmed V and J ends, which lost 4 bases and 5 bases, there was a span of 15 bases. CDR3 sequence reads: CASSSTGAGDNEQFF. The DNA of the CDR3 is TGTGCCAGCAGCTCGACAGGGGCGGGGGACAATGAGCAGTTCTTC.

V gene TRBV6-5 combines with J gene TRBJ2-7, with D perhaps matching TRBD1 (6 bases). This CDR3 is built from 13 residues. Looked up from germline, CDR1 is MNHEY and CDR2 is SVGAGI. Trimming removed 5 bases at V and 0 bases at J, with 8 bases between. The CDR3 loop reads CASSRDTSYEQYF. The CDR3 nucleotides read TGTGCCAGCAGTAGGGACACCTCCTACGAGCAGTACTTC.

This chain links TRBV27 with TRBJ2-3, with unresolved D. The germline V gene encodes CDR1 MNHEY and CDR2 SMNVEV (reference sequence). This CDR3 contains 13 residues. V dropped 4 bases and J dropped 7 bases, with 12 bases sitting between them. As DNA, the CDR3 is TGTGCCAGCAGTTACGGGTTGAGGTATACGCAGTATTTT. Protein product: CASSYGLRYTQYF.

The chain links TRBV30 to TRBJ1-1; D might be TRBD1 (6 bases). The CDR3 extends over 11 amino acids. Trimming left V 8 bases short and J 2 bases short, with 9 bases between. CDR1 is GTSNPN and CDR2 is SVGIG in the germline V gene (reference sequence). The CDR3 sequence: CAGGLNTEAFF. The CDR3 coding sequence is TGTGCCGGGGGCCTAAACACTGAAGCTTTCTTT. The variable domain in full, with the rest retrieved from reference TRBV30 and TRBJ1-1, is SQTIHQWPATLVQPVGSPLSLECTVEGTSNPNLYWYRQAAGRGLQLLFYSVGIGQISSEVPQNLSASRPQDRQFILSSKKLLLSDSGFYLCAGGLNTEAFFGQGTRLTVV.

In DNA form, the CDR3 reads TGTGCCAGCACTAGCGGGAGTGATACGCAGTATTTT. Encoded protein: CASTSGSDTQYF. This chain links TRBV7-2 with TRBJ2-3, with 10 positions matching TRBD2. The CDR3 runs 12 residues. From germline, CDR1 is SGHTA and CDR2 FQGNSA. V was clipped by 7 bases and J by 6 bases; unmatched bases: 1.

The chain links TRBV7-3 to TRBJ2-7; 7 nucleotides line up with TRBD2. Germline assignment: CDR1 SGHTA and CDR2 FQGTGA. Trimming took 8 bases from V and 4 from J; bases not matched to a gene: 14. The CDR3 has 15 amino acids. CDR3 amino acids: CASGPVSRELYEQYF. The CDR3 DNA sequence: TGTGCCAGCGGCCCCGTATCGCGGGAGTTGTACGAGCAGTACTTC.

The chain employs TRBV5-1 and TRBJ2-5; 9 positions match TRBD2. V lost 4 bases to trimming and J lost 2 bases; unmatched junction nucleotides: 15. Germline V gives CDR1 SGHRS, CDR2 YFSETQ. This CDR3 has 18 residues. CDR3 amino acids: CASSVGLAGPQYQETQYF. CDR3 coding DNA: TGCGCCAGCAGCGTAGGTCTAGCGGGACCGCAATATCAAGAGACCCAGTACTTC.

The gene calls are TRBV7-2 and TRBJ1-5, with unresolved D. Per germline, CDR1 SGHTA and CDR2 FQGNSA. V shed 2 bases and J shed 4 bases, with 9 bases lying between them. The CDR3 loop spans 14 amino acids. In DNA, the CDR3 is TGTGCCAGCAGCTTACGCGACAATAATCAGCCCCAGCATTTT. It encodes CASSLRDNNQPQHF.

The chain couples TRBV27 to TRBJ2-6; 7 bases fit TRBD2. The V gene end was trimmed by 7 bases and the J gene end by 8 bases; junction bases not matched to a gene: 14. The CDR3 is 16 residues long. From germline, CDR1 is MNHEY and CDR2 SMNVEV (reference sequence). The CDR3 sequence: CASTSIWGGGSNVLTF. The CDR3 DNA reads as TGTGCCAGCACCTCCATTTGGGGGGGTGGATCCAACGTCCTGACTTTC.

J is TRBJ1-1 and V is TRBV14; D gene unclear. From germline, CDR1 is SGHDN and CDR2 FVKESK. The length of the CDR3 is 12 residues. V lost 1 base, J lost 7 bases, and 7 bases lay in between. The CDR3 spells CASSQAVFEAFF. The CDR3 coding sequence is TGTGCCAGCAGCCAAGCAGTGTTTGAAGCTTTCTTT.

The chain recombines TRBV6-1 with TRBJ2-1; possibly TRBD2 for D (7 bases). The CDR3 spans 18 residues. The germline CDR1 and CDR2 sequences are MNHNS and SASEGT. Trimming pared 4 bases from V and 4 bases from J, leaving 23 bases between. The CDR3 is CASSGGGLAGVYYNEQFF. The DNA of the CDR3 is TGTGCCAGCAGTGGGGGGGGGCTGGCGGGGGTGTATTACAATGAGCAGTTCTTC.

V usage is TRBV10-3 and J usage is TRBJ1-2, with D maybe TRBD1 (6 bases). The germline gives CDR1 ENHRY, CDR2 SYGVKD. The CDR3 consists of 13 residues. The V end lost 5 bases, the J end lost 4 bases, and 11 bases lay between the germline ends. Written as DNA, the CDR3 is TGTGCCATCAGTAAGGACAGCGTCTATGGCTACACCTTC. Translation gives CAISKDSVYGYTF.

The CDR3 sequence is CASIKRGGLNTEAFF. The DNA for the CDR3 is TGTGCCAGCATCAAACGAGGAGGGTTGAACACTGAAGCTTTCTTT. The chain has TRBV6-5 and TRBJ1-1; D not certain. This CDR3 is built from 15 residues. The germline V gene encodes CDR1 MNHEY and CDR2 SVGAGI. Trimming cost V 7 bases and J 0 bases, with 15 bases left between them.

V is TRBV5-1 and J is TRBJ2-1; tentative D call: TRBD2 (6 bases). V lost 4 bases, J lost 1 base, and 12 bases lay in between. The CDR3 totals 15 residues. CDR1 is SGHRS, CDR2 YFSETQ, per germline. CDR3 DNA: TGCGCCAGCAGCATCGGGAGTTGGTCCTACAATGAGCAGTTCTTC. Translating gives CASSIGSWSYNEQFF.

This chain joins TRBV7-2 and TRBJ2-2; 13 bases fit TRBD2. Germline trimming cut 5 bases from V and 6 bases from J; bases unmatched to any gene: 9. Looked up from germline, CDR1 is SGHTA and CDR2 is FQGNSA. The CDR3 has 17 residues. The CDR3 DNA follows: TGTGCCAGCAGCCCCGGACTAGCGGGGGTTTTACCCGGGGAGCTGTTTTTT. Its protein product is CASSPGLAGVLPGELFF.